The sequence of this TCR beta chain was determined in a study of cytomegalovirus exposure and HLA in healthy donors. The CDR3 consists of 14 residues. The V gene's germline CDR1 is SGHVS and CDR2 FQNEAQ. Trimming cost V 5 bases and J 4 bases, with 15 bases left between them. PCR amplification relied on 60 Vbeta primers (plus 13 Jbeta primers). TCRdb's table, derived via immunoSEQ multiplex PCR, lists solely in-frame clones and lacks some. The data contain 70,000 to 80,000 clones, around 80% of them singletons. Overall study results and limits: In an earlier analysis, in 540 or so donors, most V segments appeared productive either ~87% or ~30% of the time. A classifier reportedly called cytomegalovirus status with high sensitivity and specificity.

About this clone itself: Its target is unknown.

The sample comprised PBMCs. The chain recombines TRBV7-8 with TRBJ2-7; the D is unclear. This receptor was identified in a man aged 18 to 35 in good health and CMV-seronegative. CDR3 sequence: CASSPNRLGYEQYF. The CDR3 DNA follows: TGTGCCAGCAGCCCAAACCGGCTAGGTTACGAGCAGTACTTC.